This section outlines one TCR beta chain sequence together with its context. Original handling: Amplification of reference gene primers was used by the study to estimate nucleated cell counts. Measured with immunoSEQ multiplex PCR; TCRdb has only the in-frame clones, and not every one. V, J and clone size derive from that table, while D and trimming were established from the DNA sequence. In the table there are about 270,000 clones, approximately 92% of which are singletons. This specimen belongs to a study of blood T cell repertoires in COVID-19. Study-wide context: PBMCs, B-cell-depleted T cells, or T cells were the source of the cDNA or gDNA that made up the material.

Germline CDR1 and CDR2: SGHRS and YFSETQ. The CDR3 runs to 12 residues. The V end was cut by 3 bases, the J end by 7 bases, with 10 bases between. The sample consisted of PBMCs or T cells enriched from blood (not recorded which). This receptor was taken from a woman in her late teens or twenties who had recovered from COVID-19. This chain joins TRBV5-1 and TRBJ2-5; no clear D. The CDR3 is CASSSEELTQYF. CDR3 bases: TGCGCCAGCAGCTCCGAAGAGTTGACCCAGTACTTC.